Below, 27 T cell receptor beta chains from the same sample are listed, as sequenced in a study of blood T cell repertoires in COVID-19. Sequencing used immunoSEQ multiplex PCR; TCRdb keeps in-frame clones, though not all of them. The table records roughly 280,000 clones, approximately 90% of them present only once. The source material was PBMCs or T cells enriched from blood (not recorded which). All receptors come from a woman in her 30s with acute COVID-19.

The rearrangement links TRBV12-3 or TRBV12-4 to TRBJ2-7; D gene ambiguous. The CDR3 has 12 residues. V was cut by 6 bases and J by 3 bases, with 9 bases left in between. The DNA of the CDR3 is TGTGCCAGCAGAAACAGTATCTACGAGCAGTACTTC. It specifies CASRNSIYEQYF.

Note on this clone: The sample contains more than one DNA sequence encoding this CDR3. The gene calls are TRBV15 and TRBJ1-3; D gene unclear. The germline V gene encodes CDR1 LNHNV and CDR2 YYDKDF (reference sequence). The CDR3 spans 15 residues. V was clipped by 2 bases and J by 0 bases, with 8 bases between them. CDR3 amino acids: CATSRRRDSGNTIYF. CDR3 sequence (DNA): TGTGCCACCAGCAGAAGACGGGACTCTGGAAACACCATATATTTT.

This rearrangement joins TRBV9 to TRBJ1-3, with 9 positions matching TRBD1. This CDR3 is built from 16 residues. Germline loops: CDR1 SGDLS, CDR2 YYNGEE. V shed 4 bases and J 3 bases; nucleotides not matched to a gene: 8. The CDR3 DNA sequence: TGTGCCAGCAGCTCCTCCGGGACAGGGAATGGAAACACCATATATTTT. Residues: CASSSSGTGNGNTIYF.

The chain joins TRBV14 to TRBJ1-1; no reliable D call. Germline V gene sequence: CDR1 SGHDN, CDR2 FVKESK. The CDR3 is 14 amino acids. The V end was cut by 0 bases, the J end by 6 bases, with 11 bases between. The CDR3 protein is CASSQDRTVAEAFF. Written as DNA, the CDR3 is TGTGCCAGCAGCCAAGATCGAACGGTGGCTGAAGCTTTCTTT.

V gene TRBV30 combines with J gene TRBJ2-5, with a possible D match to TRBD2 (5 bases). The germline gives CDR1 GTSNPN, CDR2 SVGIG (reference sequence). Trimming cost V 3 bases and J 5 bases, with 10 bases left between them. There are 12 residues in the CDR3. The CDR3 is CAWRDWGETQYF. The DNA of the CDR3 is TGTGCCTGGAGGGACTGGGGTGAGACCCAGTACTTC. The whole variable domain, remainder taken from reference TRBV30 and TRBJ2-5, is SQTIHQWPATLVQPVGSPLSLECTVEGTSNPNLYWYRQAAGRGLQLLFYSVGIGQISSEVPQNLSASRPQDRQFILSSKKLLLSDSGFYLCAWRDWGETQYFGPGTRLLVL.

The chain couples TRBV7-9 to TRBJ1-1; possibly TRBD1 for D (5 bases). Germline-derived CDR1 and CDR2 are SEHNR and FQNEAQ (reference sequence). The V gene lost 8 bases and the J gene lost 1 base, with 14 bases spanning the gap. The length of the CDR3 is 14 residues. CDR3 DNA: TGTGCCAGCGGTTTGGGGCCTGGGAACACTGAAGCTTTCTTT. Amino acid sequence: CASGLGPGNTEAFF.

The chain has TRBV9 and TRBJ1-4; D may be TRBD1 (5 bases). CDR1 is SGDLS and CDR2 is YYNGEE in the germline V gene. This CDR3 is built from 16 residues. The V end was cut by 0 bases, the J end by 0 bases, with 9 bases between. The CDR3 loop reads CASSVAPTATNEKLFF. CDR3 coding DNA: TGTGCCAGCAGCGTAGCCCCGACAGCAACTAATGAAAAACTGTTTTTT.

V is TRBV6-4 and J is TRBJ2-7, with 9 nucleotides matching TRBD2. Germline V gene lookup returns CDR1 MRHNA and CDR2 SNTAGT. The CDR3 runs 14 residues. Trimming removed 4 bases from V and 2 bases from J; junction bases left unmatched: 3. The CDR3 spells CASSVVAGAYEQYF. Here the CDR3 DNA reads TGTGCCAGCAGTGTCGTAGCGGGAGCCTACGAGCAGTACTTC.

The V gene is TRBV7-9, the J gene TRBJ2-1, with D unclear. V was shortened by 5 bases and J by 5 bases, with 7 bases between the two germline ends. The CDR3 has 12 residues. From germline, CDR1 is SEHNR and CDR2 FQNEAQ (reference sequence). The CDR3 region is CASSRSDNEQFF. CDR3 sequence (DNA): TGTGCCAGCAGCCGGAGCGACAATGAGCAGTTCTTC.

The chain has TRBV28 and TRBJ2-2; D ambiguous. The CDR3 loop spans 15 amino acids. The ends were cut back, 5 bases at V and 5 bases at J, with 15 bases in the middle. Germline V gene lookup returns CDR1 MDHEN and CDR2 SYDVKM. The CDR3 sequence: CASSPPSTWTGELFF. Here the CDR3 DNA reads TGTGCCAGCAGTCCCCCTTCGACTTGGACCGGGGAGCTGTTTTTT.

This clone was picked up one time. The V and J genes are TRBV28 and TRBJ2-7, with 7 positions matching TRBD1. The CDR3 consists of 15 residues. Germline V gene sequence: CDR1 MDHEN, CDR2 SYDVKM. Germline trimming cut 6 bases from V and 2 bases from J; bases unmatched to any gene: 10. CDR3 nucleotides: TGTGCCAGCAGACCATCGACAGGGACCACCTACGAGCAGTACTTC. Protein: CASRPSTGTTYEQYF.

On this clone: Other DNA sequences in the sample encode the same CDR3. DNA for the CDR3: TGTGCCAGTAGTCCTGGGGGGGGGAATCAGCCCCAGCATTTT. The encoded protein is CASSPGGGNQPQHF. The V gene is TRBV19, the J gene TRBJ1-5; D possibly corresponds to TRBD1 (5 bases). Trimming removed 5 bases from V and 4 bases from J, with 12 bases in between. This CDR3 is built from 14 residues. Per germline, CDR1 LNHDA and CDR2 SQIVND (reference sequence).

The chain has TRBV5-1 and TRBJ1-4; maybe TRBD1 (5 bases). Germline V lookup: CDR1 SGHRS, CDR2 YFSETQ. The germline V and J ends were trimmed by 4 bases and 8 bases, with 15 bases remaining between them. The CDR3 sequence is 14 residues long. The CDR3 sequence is CASSPGGEEEKLFF. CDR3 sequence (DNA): TGCGCCAGCAGCCCCGGGGGGGAAGAGGAAAAACTGTTTTTT.

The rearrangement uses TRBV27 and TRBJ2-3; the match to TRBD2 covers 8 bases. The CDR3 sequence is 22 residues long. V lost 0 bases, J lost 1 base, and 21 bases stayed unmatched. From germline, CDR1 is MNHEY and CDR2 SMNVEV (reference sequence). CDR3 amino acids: CASSLSTVLGRDLGKGTDTQYF. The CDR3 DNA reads TGTGCCAGCAGTTTATCCACCGTACTCGGGAGGGATCTAGGAAAGGGCACAGATACGCAGTATTTT.

The CDR3 region has the DNA TGCGCCAGCAGTCCGACAGGGGTCAATGAGCAGTTCTTC. Amino acids: CASSPTGVNEQFF. The J gene is TRBJ2-1, the V gene TRBV10-2; TRBD1 matches 8 bases. V dropped 5 bases and J dropped 6; count of bases not matched to a gene: 3. The CDR3 has 13 residues. Germline CDR1 is WSHSY and CDR2 is SAAADI.

CDR3: CASGQGYGYTF. The CDR3 coding sequence is TGTGCCAGCGGGCAGGGCTATGGCTACACCTTC. The gene calls are TRBV27 and TRBJ1-2; perhaps TRBD1 as D (5 bases). Per germline, CDR1 MNHEY and CDR2 SMNVEV (reference sequence). Trimming shortened V by 8 bases and J by 4 bases, and 8 bases separated the two germline ends. The CDR3 is 11 residues long.

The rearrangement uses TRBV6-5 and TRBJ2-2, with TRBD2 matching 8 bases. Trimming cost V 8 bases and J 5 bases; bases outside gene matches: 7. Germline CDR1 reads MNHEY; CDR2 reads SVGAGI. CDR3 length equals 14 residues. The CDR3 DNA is TGTGCCAGCGGGGCGGGAGGAAATACCGGGGAGCTGTTTTTT. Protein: CASGAGGNTGELFF.

CDR3: CSVRTVVAYEQYF. CDR3 nucleotides: TGCAGCGTGAGGACAGTCGTAGCCTACGAGCAGTACTTC. V is TRBV29-1 and J is TRBJ2-7, with D tentatively TRBD1 (6 bases). Deletions cut 6 bases from V and 2 bases from J, with 14 bases between. Germline V gives CDR1 SQVTM, CDR2 ANQGSEA. The CDR3 is 13 residues long.

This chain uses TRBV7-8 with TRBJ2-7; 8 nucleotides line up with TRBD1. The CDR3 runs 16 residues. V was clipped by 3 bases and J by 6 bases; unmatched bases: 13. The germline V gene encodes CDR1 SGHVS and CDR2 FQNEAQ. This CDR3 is CASSFALTGVLGEQYF. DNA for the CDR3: TGTGCCAGCAGCTTCGCCCTGACAGGGGTCCTCGGCGAGCAGTACTTC.

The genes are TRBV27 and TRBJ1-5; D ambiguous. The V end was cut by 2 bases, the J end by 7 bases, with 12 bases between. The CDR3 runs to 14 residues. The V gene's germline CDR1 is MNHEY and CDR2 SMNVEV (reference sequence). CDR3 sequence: CASSLRPWEQPQHF. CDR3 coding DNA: TGTGCCAGCAGTTTACGGCCATGGGAGCAGCCCCAGCATTTT.

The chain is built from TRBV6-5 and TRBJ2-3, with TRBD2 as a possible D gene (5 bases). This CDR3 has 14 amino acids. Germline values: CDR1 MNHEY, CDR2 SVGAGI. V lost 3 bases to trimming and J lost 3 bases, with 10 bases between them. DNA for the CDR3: TGTGCCAGCAGTTATGGTAGCGATACAGATACGCAGTATTTT. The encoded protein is CASSYGSDTDTQYF.

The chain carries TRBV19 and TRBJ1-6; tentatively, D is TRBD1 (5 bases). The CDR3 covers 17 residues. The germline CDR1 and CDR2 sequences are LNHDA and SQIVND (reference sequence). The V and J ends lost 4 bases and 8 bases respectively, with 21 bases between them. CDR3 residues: CASSTQPAGVAHSPLHF. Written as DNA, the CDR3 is TGTGCCAGTAGTACTCAGCCAGCGGGGGTTGCTCATTCACCCCTCCACTTT.

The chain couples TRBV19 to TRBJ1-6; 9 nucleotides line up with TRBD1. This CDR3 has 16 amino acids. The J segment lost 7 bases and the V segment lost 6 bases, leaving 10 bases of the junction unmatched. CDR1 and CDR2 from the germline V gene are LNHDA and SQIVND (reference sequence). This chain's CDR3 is CASSRTRTGANSPLHF. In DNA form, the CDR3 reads TGTGCCAGTAGCCGGACCCGGACAGGGGCCAATTCACCCCTCCACTTT.

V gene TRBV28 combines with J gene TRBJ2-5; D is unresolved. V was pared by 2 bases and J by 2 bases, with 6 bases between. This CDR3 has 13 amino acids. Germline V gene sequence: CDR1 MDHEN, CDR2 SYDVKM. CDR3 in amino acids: CASSLVAQETQYF. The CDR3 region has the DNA TGTGCCAGCAGTTTAGTAGCTCAAGAGACCCAGTACTTC.

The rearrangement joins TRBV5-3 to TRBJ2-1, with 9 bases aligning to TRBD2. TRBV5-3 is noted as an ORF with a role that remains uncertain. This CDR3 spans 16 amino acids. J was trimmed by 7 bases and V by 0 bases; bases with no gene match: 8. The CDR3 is CARSLAGGRGENEQFF. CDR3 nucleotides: TGTGCCAGAAGCTTGGCAGGCGGGAGGGGAGAAAATGAGCAGTTCTTC.

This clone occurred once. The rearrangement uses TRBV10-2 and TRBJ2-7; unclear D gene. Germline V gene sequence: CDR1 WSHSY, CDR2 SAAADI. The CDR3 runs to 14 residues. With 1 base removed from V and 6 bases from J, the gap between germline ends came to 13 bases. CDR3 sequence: CASSEWQVLSEQYF. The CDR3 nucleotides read TGCGCCAGCAGTGAGTGGCAGGTCCTTTCCGAGCAGTACTTC.

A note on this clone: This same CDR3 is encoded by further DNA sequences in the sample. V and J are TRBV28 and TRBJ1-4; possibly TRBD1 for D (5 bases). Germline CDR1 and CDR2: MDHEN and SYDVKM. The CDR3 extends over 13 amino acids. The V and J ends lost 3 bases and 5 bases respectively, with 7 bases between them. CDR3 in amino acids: CASSLGQNEKLFF. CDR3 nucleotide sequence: TGTGCCAGCAGTTTGGGGCAGAATGAAAAACTGTTTTTT. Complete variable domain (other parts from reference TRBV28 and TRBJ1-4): DVKVTQSSRYLVKRTGEKVFLECVQDMDHENMFWYRQDPGLGLRLIYFSYDVKMKEKGDIPEGYSVSREKKERFSLILESASTNQTSMYLCASSLGQNEKLFFGSGTQLSVL.